Listed below are T cell receptor beta chains from one sample, sequenced in a study of technical replicates of blood from a handful of donors. Clones were read by immunoSEQ multiplex PCR, and TCRdb kept only the in-frame ones, dropping some. The repertoire includes about 69,000 clones, about 87% of them detected once, and about 4.6% sits in the top ten. Input material: PBMCs. All receptors derive from a human donor in good health. Some clones in this sample may be carry-over from other donors' samples. Each CDR3 is given with its conserved first and last residue. Each record gives: D gene, clone size, J gene, V gene, CDR3 protein, CDR3 DNA. The D gene is left open where the match is weak. Size values are once, few and many counts, or a class for expanded clones, and some rows have none.

TRBD2 - TRBJ2-1 TRBV4-2 CASSQDYAMGTSGRRSYNEQFF TGTGCCAGCAGCCAAGATTACGCGATGGGGACTAGCGGGAGGCGCTCCTACAATGAGCAGTTCTTC
TRBD2 once TRBJ2-1 TRBV10-2 CASVGGRALFGDEQFF TGCGCCAGCGTCGGCGGGAGGGCCTTATTCGGCGATGAGCAGTTCTTC
TRBD1 - TRBJ1-1 TRBV27 CASSRRGTGFLFF TGTGCCAGCAGTCGCCGTGGGACAGGGTTTCTTTTCTTT
TRBD1 few TRBJ2-7 TRBV2 CASGRGYSGQGSYEQYF TGTGCCAGCGGACGCGGGTACTCGGGACAGGGGAGCTACGAGCAGTACTTC
- - TRBJ2-1 TRBV11-3 CASSPGDGESSYNEQFF TGTGCCAGCAGTCCCGGAGACGGCGAGAGCTCCTACAATGAGCAGTTCTTC
TRBD1 - TRBJ1-1 TRBV10-1 CASRTGRGTEAFF TGCGCCAGTAGGACAGGGCGAGGGACTGAAGCTTTCTTT
TRBD1 - TRBJ1-5 TRBV29-1 CSIRTGDQPQHF TGCAGCATACGGACAGGTGATCAGCCCCAGCATTTT
- few TRBJ1-5 TRBV19 CASSSTDYSNQPQHF TGTGCCAGTAGTTCCACAGATTATAGCAATCAGCCCCAGCATTTT
- - TRBJ2-7 TRBV15 CATSRETYHEQYF TGTGCCACCAGCAGAGAAACTTACCACGAGCAGTACTTC
TRBD1 - TRBJ1-2 TRBV7-2 CASSLAGTGDGYTF TGTGCCAGCAGCTTAGCAGGGACAGGGGATGGCTACACCTTC
- - TRBJ2-1 TRBV7-9 CASGAEAQQFF TGTGCCAGCGGAGCTGAAGCTCAGCAGTTCTTC
TRBD1 - TRBJ1-2 TRBV5-6 CASSLDRGRIYGYTF TGTGCCAGCAGCTTGGACAGGGGGAGAATCTATGGCTACACCTTC
TRBD2 - TRBJ2-3 TRBV4-3 CASSQVLARTDTQYF TGCGCCAGCAGCCAAGTACTAGCGCGCACAGATACGCAGTATTTT
- - TRBJ1-1 TRBV19 CASSGTWGADTEAFF TGTGCCAGTAGTGGAACCTGGGGCGCGGACACTGAAGCTTTCTTT
- - TRBJ1-6 TRBV21-1 CASSEPGRGFSPLHF TGTGCCAGCAGCGAGCCCGGAAGAGGCTTCTCACCCCTCCACTTT
- - TRBJ1-1 TRBV6-1 CATAGRVFNTEAFF TGTGCCACGGCGGGGAGGGTTTTTAACACTGAAGCTTTCTTT
- - TRBJ1-1 TRBV5-3 CARSFRQENTEAFF TGTGCCAGAAGCTTCAGACAGGAGAACACTGAAGCTTTCTTT
TRBD1 few TRBJ2-7 TRBV6-5 CASSYGTGYYEQYF TGTGCCAGCAGTTACGGGACAGGGTACTACGAGCAGTACTTC
TRBD2 - TRBJ2-7 TRBV7-3 CASSSRGGVDEQYF TGTGCCAGCAGCTCTCGGGGGGGCGTAGACGAGCAGTACTTC
TRBD1 - TRBJ1-6 TRBV5-5 CASSARQGYSPLHF TGTGCCAGCAGCGCACGACAGGGTTATTCACCCCTCCACTTT
TRBD1 - TRBJ2-2 TRBV4-1 CASSPRTGNTGELFF TGCGCCAGCAGCCCCAGGACAGGGAACACCGGGGAGCTGTTTTTT
TRBD2 - TRBJ2-5 TRBV13 CASSFGTSGGPRETQYF TGTGCCAGCAGCTTTGGGACTAGCGGGGGGCCCAGGGAGACCCAGTACTTC
TRBD1 - TRBJ1-4 TRBV5-6 CASSWGRTGGVEEKLFF TGTGCCAGCAGCTGGGGCCGGACAGGGGGCGTTGAGGAAAAACTGTTTTTT
- - TRBJ1-1 TRBV5-5 CASSLIPGHKNTEAFF TGTGCCAGCAGCTTAATCCCGGGACACAAGAACACTGAAGCTTTCTTT
TRBD2 - TRBJ2-1 TRBV7-8 CASSSREAGGHNEQFF TGTGCCAGCAGCTCCCGGGAAGCGGGAGGTCACAATGAGCAGTTCTTC
- - TRBJ1-6 TRBV6-5 CASSPGTPSPSPLHF TGTGCCAGCAGTCCAGGGACACCCTCTCCTTCACCCCTCCACTTT
TRBD1 - TRBJ1-3 TRBV7-6 CASSLVFDRGLTGNTIYF TGTGCCAGCAGCTTAGTCTTCGACAGGGGGCTGACTGGAAACACCATATATTTT
- - TRBJ1-1 TRBV30 CAWSGGNTEAFF TGTGCCTGGAGTGGAGGGAACACTGAAGCTTTCTTT
TRBD1 - TRBJ1-5 TRBV19 CASSIVGQGAQPQHF TGTGCCAGTAGTATAGTAGGTCAGGGGGCCCAGCCCCAGCATTTT